This T cell receptor beta chain was sequenced in a study of blood T cell repertoires in COVID-19. Study details: In each case, the material was cDNA or gDNA derived from T cells, B-cell-depleted T cells, or PBMCs.

Authors' processing steps: Amplification from reference gene primers served as the basis for estimated nucleated cell counts. Some clones are missing from TCRdb's copy, which holds only in-frame ones; the method was immunoSEQ multiplex PCR. Clone size and the V and J calls come from that table; the DNA yielded D and trimming. Of roughly 200,000 clones detected, 70% to 90% appear once; the ten largest clones hold roughly 10%. With V trimmed by 7 bases and J by 2 bases, 5 bases remained unmatched. The germline V gene has CDR1 SNHLY and CDR2 FYNNEI. The CDR3 totals 13 residues. Recruited during active infection, patients (from Seattle) were subsequently followed longitudinally.

The receptor comes from a woman between 45 and 60 years old with COVID-19, enrolled during active disease. Sequencing was done on a sample of peripheral blood. V and J are TRBV2 and TRBJ2-7; TRBD1 matches 7 bases. In DNA form, the CDR3 reads TGTGCCAGCACAAGGGGGCAGACCTACGAGCAGTACTTC. This encodes CASTRGQTYEQYF.